These 2 T cell receptor beta chains came from one sample sequenced in a study of CD8 T cells in ankylosing spondylitis. Study results and caveats: Apparently characteristic of ankylosing spondylitis blood was a TCR beta motif (roughly eight highly homologous variants).

TCRdb ran MiXCR on the 5' RACE reads and lists one entry per CDR3 protein. The repertoire consists of 200,000 to 250,000 distinct CDR3 sequences, with around 7.9% occurring once and the leading ten covering more than 13%. Their recognized antigens are unknown. Source material: blood, either unsorted or a sorted T cell fraction (not recorded which). These receptors were obtained from a male donor with ankylosing spondylitis.

This clonotype came up many times. V and J are TRBV11-1 and TRBJ2-3, with D uncertain. With 4 bases removed from V and 3 bases from J, the gap between germline ends came to 26 bases. The length of the CDR3 is 19 residues. The V gene's germline CDR1 is SGHAT and CDR2 FQDESV (reference sequence). The CDR3 sequence is CASSSDTPGRASYTDTQYF. CDR3 sequence (DNA): TGTGCCAGCAGCTCCGATACCCCTGGAAGGGCCTCCTATACAGATACGCAGTATTTT.

Ten or more counts support this clonotype. The chain uses TRBV3-1 and TRBJ2-3; D is perhaps TRBD1 or TRBD2 (6 bases each). This CDR3 has 14 amino acids. The V gene lost 3 bases and the J gene lost 8 bases, with 15 bases spanning the gap. Per the germline V gene, CDR1 is LGHDT and CDR2 is YNNKEL (reference sequence). The CDR3 protein is CASSQDYDRTTQYF. The CDR3 DNA reads TGTGCCAGCAGCCAGGACTACGACAGGACTACGCAGTATTTT.